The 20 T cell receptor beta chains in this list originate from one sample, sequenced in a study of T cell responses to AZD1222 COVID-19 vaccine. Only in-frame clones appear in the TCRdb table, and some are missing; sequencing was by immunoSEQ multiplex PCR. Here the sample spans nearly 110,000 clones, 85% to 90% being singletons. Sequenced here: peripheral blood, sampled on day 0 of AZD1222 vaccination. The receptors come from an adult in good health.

The CDR3 loop is CASAPGGRASNEQFF. Written as DNA, the CDR3 is TGTGCCAGCGCCCCGGGCGGGAGGGCGAGCAATGAGCAGTTCTTC. The chain carries TRBV6-5 and TRBJ2-1; the match to TRBD2 covers 9 bases. Germline V lookup: CDR1 MNHEY, CDR2 SVGAGI. V lost 8 bases, J lost 6 bases, and 11 bases stayed unmatched. This CDR3 comprises 15 residues.

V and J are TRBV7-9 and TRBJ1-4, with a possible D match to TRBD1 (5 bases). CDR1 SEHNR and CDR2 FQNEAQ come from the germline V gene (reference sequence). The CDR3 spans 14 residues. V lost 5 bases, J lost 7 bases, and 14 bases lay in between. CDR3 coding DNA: TGTGCCAGCAGCCACAGTTCGGGGGGTGAAAAACTGTTTTTT. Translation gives CASSHSSGGEKLFF.

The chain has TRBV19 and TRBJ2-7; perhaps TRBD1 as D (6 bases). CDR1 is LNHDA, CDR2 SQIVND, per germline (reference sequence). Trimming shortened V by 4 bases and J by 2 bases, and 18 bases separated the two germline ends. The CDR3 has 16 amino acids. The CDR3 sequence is CASSRTGSQSPYEQYF. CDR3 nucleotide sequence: TGTGCCAGTAGTAGAACAGGGTCCCAGTCCCCCTACGAGCAGTACTTC.

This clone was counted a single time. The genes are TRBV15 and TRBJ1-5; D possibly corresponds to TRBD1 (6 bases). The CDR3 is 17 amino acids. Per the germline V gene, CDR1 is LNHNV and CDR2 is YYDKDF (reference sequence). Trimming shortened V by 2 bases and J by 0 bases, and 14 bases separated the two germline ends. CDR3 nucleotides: TGTGCCACCAGCAGAAAACTGAGGGGGTATAGCAATCAGCCCCAGCATTTT. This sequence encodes CATSRKLRGYSNQPQHF.

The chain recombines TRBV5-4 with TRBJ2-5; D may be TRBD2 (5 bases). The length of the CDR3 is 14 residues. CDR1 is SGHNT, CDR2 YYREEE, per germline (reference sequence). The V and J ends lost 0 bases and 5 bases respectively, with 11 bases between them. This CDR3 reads CASSLALATETQYF. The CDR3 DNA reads TGTGCCAGCAGCTTGGCTCTAGCTACGGAGACCCAGTACTTC.

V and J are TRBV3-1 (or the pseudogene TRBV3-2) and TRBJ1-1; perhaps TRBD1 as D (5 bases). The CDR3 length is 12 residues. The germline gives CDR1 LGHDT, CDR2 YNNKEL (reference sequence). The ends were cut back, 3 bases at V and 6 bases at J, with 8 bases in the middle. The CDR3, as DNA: TGTGCCAGCAGCCACGGGGGGGCTGAAGCTTTCTTT. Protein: CASSHGGAEAFF.

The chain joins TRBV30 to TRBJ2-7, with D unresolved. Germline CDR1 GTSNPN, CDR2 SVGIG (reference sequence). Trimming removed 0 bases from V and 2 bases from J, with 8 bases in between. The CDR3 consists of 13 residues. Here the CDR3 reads CAWSVAITYEQYF. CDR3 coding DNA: TGTGCCTGGAGTGTCGCGATAACCTACGAGCAGTACTTC. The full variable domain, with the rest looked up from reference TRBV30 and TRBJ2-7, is SQTIHQWPATLVQPVGSPLSLECTVEGTSNPNLYWYRQAAGRGLQLLFYSVGIGQISSEVPQNLSASRPQDRQFILSSKKLLLSDSGFYLCAWSVAITYEQYFGPGTRLTVT.

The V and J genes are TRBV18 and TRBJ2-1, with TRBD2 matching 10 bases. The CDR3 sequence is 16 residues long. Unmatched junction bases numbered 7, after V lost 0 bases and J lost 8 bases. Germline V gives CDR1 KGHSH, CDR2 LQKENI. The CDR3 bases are TGTGCCAGCTCACCACCGGAAGCGGGGGGGCTCTATGAGCAGTTCTTC. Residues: CASSPPEAGGLYEQFF.

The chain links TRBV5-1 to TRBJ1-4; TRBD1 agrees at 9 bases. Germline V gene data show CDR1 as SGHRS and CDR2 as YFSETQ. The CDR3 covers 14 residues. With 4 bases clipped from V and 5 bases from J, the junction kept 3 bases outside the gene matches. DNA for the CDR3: TGCGCCAGCAGCCCCGGGACAGGGAATGAAAAACTGTTTTTT. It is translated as CASSPGTGNEKLFF.

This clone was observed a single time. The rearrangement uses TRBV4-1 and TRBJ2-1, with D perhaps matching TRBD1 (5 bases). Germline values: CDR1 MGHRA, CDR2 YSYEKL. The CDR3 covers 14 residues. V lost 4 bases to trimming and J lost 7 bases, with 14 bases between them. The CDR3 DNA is TGCGCCAGCAGCCCTCTGGACACGGCTAATGAGCAGTTCTTC. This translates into CASSPLDTANEQFF.

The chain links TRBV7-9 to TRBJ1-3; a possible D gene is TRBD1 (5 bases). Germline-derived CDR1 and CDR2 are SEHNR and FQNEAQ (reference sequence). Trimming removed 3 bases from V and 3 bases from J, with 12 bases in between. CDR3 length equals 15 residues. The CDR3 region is CASSLRQGSGNTIYF. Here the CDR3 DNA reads TGTGCCAGCAGCTTGCGCCAGGGTAGTGGAAACACCATATATTTT.

The CDR3 protein is CASSLGDRVGSQPQHF. The CDR3, as DNA: TGCGCCAGCAGCTTGGGGGACAGGGTTGGAAGTCAGCCCCAGCATTTT. This sequence joins TRBV5-1 and TRBJ1-5; the match to TRBD1 covers 9 bases. Germline loops: CDR1 SGHRS, CDR2 YFSETQ. The CDR3 has 16 residues. V was clipped by 0 bases and J by 6 bases; unmatched bases: 7.

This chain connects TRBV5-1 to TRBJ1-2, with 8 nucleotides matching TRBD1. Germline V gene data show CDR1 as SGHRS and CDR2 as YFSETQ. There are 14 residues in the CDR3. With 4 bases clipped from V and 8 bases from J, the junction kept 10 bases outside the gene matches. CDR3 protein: CASSQGQALRGYTF. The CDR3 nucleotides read TGCGCCAGCAGCCAGGGACAGGCCCTTAGAGGCTACACCTTC.

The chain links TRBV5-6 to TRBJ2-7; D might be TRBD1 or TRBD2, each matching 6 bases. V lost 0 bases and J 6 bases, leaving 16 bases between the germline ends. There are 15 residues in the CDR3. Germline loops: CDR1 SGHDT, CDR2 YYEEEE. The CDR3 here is CASSLVPGASGEQYF. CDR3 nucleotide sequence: TGTGCCAGCAGCTTGGTGCCGGGGGCGTCTGGCGAGCAGTACTTC.

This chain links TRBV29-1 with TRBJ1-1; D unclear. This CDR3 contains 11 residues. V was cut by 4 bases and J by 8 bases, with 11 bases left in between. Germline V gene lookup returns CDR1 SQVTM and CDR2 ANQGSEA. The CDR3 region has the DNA TGCAGCGTTGTCTGGGGTAGGGAAGCTTTCTTT. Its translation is CSVVWGREAFF.

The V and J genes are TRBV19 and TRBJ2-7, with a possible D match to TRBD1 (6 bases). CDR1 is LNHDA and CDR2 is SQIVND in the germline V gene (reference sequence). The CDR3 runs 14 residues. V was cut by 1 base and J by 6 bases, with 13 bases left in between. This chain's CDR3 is CASSIGSGGVEQYF. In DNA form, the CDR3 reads TGTGCCAGTAGTATAGGTTCTGGGGGCGTCGAGCAGTACTTC.

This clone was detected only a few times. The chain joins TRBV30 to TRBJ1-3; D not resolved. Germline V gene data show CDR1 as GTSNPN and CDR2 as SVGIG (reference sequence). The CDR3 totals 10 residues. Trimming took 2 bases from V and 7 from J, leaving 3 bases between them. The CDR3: CAWSRNTIYF. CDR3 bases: TGTGCCTGGAGTAGGAACACCATATATTTT.

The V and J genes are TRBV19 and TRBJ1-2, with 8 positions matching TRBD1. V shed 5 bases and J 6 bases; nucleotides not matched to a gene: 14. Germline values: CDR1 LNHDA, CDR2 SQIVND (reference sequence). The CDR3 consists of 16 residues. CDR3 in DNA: TGTGCCAGTAGTTTTCGACAGGGGCCTGGTTTCGATGGCTACACCTTC. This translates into CASSFRQGPGFDGYTF.

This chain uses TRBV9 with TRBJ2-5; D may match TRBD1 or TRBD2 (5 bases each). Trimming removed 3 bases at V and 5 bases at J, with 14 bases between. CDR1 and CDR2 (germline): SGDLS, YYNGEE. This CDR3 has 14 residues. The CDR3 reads CASSARDRRETQYF. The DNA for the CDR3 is TGTGCCAGCAGCGCCCGGGACCGGCGGGAGACCCAGTACTTC.

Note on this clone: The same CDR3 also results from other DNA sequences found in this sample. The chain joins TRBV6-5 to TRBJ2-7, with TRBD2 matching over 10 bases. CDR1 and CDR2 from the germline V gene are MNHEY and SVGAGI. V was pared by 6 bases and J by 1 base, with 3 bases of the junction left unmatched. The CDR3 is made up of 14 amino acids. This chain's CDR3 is CASSRTSGSYEQYF. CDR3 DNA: TGTGCCAGCAGCCGGACTAGCGGTTCCTACGAGCAGTACTTC.